The source of this T cell receptor beta chain is a study of cytomegalovirus exposure and HLA in healthy donors. PCR employed 60 Vbeta and 13 Jbeta primers. Assay used: immunoSEQ multiplex PCR; TCRdb lists only in-frame clones, some missing. This sample yields about 180,000 clones, of which 75% to 85% are seen a single time; around 1.2% belongs to the top ten. Trimming removed 3 bases at V and 4 bases at J, with 13 bases between. Germline V gene data show CDR1 as SGDLS and CDR2 as YYNGEE. The CDR3 is 14 residues long. This clonotype originated in a girl between 2 and 10 years old in good health and CMV-seropositive. Sequencing was carried out using PBMCs. The chain employs TRBV9 and TRBJ1-2; D not resolved. The DNA of the CDR3 is TGTGCCAGCAGCGCCCAAAACGGTGTCTATGGCTACACCTTC. Its protein product is CASSAQNGVYGYTF.